These 8 T cell receptor beta chains originate from one sample sequenced in a study of cytomegalovirus exposure and HLA in healthy donors. It was with 60 Vbeta and 13 Jbeta primers that the PCR ran. The repertoire was sequenced with immunoSEQ multiplex PCR; TCRdb's copy has only in-frame clones and lacks some. The data hold tens of thousands of clones, with around 79% observed a single time. The sample was PBMCs. The receptors stem from a man aged 40-49 years in good health and CMV-seronegative.

The rearrangement joins TRBV28 to TRBJ2-7, with D possibly matching TRBD2 (7 bases). Germline V gene sequence: CDR1 MDHEN, CDR2 SYDVKM. The germline V and J ends were trimmed by 4 bases and 4 bases, with 11 bases remaining between them. The CDR3 length is 13 residues. The CDR3 DNA sequence: TGTGCCAGCAGTTACGGGGGGCGGTACGAGCAGTACTTC. Protein product: CASSYGGRYEQYF.

Written as DNA, the CDR3 is TGTGCCAGCAGTGAACAGGGGATGAACACTGAAGCTTTCTTT. Its protein is CASSEQGMNTEAFF. The chain recombines TRBV6-1 with TRBJ1-1, with a tentative D call TRBD1 (6 bases). CDR3 size: 14 residues. CDR1 and CDR2 (germline): MNHNS, SASEGT. V was shortened by 2 bases and J by 0 bases, with 7 bases between the two germline ends.

With regard to this clone: Additional DNA sequences in this sample encode the identical CDR3. The rearrangement links TRBV28 to TRBJ1-2; possibly TRBD1 for D (6 bases). This CDR3 region has 12 residues. The V and J ends lost 7 bases and 2 bases respectively, with 8 bases between them. Per the germline V gene, CDR1 is MDHEN and CDR2 is SYDVKM. CDR3 amino acids: CASTGQNYGYTF. The CDR3 bases are TGTGCCAGCACAGGACAGAACTATGGCTACACCTTC.

The CDR3 DNA follows: TGTGCCAGCAGTTCACTCGACAGCTACGAGCAGTACTTC. Translation gives CASSSLDSYEQYF. The genes are TRBV6-5 and TRBJ2-7; possibly TRBD1 for D (5 bases). There are 13 residues in the CDR3. Germline values: CDR1 MNHEY, CDR2 SVGAGI. The V end was cut by 4 bases, the J end by 3 bases, with 10 bases between.

The genes are TRBV27 and TRBJ1-2; 8 bases are a match to TRBD1. CDR3 length equals 12 residues. Trimming removed 4 bases from V and 8 bases from J; junction bases left unmatched: 3. Germline CDR1 reads MNHEY; CDR2 reads SMNVEV (reference sequence). Here the CDR3 DNA reads TGTGCCAGCAGTTCGACAGGGGACGGCTACACCTTC. Protein sequence: CASSSTGDGYTF.

The chain links TRBV7-9 to TRBJ2-1; TRBD2 might be the D (5 bases). V was shortened by 5 bases and J by 0 bases, with 11 bases between the two germline ends. CDR1 is SEHNR and CDR2 is FQNEAQ in the germline V gene (reference sequence). The CDR3 spans 15 residues. The CDR3 region is CASSPGRSSYNEQFF. The CDR3 DNA follows: TGTGCCAGCAGCCCGGGGAGAAGCTCCTACAATGAGCAGTTCTTC.

In this sample, this clone turned up a few times. This chain joins TRBV4-1 and TRBJ2-7; 11 bases line up with TRBD1. V shed 5 bases and J 3 bases; nucleotides not matched to a gene: 9. Germline CDR1 is MGHRA and CDR2 is YSYEKL. CDR3 length equals 16 residues. The CDR3 protein is CASSYGSGTGGYEQYF. DNA of the CDR3: TGCGCCAGCAGCTACGGCTCCGGGACAGGGGGCTACGAGCAGTACTTC.

The chain has TRBV4-1 and TRBJ1-5, with D unresolved. CDR1 and CDR2 (germline): MGHRA, YSYEKL. The CDR3 length is 17 residues. V was shortened by 0 bases and J by 3 bases, with 15 bases between the two germline ends. CDR3 in amino acids: CASSQDPIGGYNQPQHF. DNA of the CDR3: TGCGCCAGCAGCCAAGATCCTATAGGAGGGTACAATCAGCCCCAGCATTTT.